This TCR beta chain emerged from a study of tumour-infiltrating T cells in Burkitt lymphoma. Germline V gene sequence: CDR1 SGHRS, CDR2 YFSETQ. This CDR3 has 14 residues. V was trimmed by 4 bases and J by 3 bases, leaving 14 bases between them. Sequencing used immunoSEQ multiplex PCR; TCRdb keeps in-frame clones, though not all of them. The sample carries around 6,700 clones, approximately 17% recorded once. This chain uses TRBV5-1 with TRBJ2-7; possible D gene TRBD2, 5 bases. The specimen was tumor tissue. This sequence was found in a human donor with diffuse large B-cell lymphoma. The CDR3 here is CASSPTDWDYEQYF. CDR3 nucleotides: TGCGCCAGCAGCCCTACGGACTGGGACTACGAGCAGTACTTC. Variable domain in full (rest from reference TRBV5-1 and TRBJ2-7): KAGVTQTPRYLIKTRGQQVTLSCSPISGHRSVSWYQQTPGQGLQFLFEYFSETQRNKGNFPGRFSGRQFSNSRSEMNVSTLELGDSALYLCASSPTDWDYEQYFGPGTRLTVT.